The subject of this entry is one TCR beta chain. This sample stems from a study of blood T cell repertoires in COVID-19. The CDR3 runs to 11 residues. The germline CDR1 and CDR2 sequences are ENHRY and SYGVKD. V was clipped by 3 bases and J by 7 bases, with 6 bases between them. TCRdb's copy holds only in-frame clones and misses some; the assay was immunoSEQ multiplex PCR. The sample shows around 310,000 clones, over 85% of them seen only once. The sequence was collected from a woman aged 25 to 39 who had recovered from COVID-19. The sample consisted of PBMCs or T cells enriched from blood (not recorded which). The chain recombines TRBV10-3 with TRBJ1-2, with D unclear. DNA of the CDR3: TGTGCCATCAGTGAACAACCTGGCTACACCTTC. Translated, it gives CAISEQPGYTF.